The 20 T cell receptor beta chains presented below share a single source sample, sequenced in a study of cytomegalovirus exposure and HLA in healthy donors. The PCR contained 60 Vbeta and 13 Jbeta primers. The repertoire was sequenced with immunoSEQ multiplex PCR; TCRdb's copy has only in-frame clones and lacks some. Among about 120,000 clones listed, 55% to 65% were seen once. Sequencing input: PBMCs. These TCRs come from a middle-aged man in good health and CMV-seropositive.

About this clone itself: Other nucleotide sequences in the sample specify the same CDR3. This chain links TRBV9 with TRBJ2-2; 7 bases agree with TRBD1. With V trimmed by 2 bases and J by 6 bases, 4 bases remained unmatched. In germline, CDR1 is SGDLS, CDR2 YYNGEE. The CDR3 consists of 14 residues. CDR3: CASSVDRRAGELFF. The CDR3 DNA follows: TGTGCCAGCAGCGTGGACAGGCGGGCCGGGGAGCTGTTTTTT.

V and J are TRBV7-6 and TRBJ2-7; D is possibly TRBD1 (6 bases). Germline CDR1 is SGHVS and CDR2 is FNYEAQ. The V and J ends lost 6 bases and 0 bases respectively, with 15 bases between them. This CDR3 has 15 amino acids. In DNA form, the CDR3 reads TGTGCCAGCAGTGCTACAGGGCGAGTCTCCTACGAGCAGTACTTC. Translation: CASSATGRVSYEQYF.

The CDR3 sequence is CASSQGLAERGHNEQFF. DNA of the CDR3: TGTGCCAGCAGCCAAGGACTAGCGGAGAGGGGCCACAATGAGCAGTTCTTC. This rearrangement joins TRBV11-3 to TRBJ2-1; 10 bases are a match to TRBD2. The V segment lost 5 bases and the J segment 5 bases; nucleotides outside the gene matches: 12. Germline V gives CDR1 SGHNT, CDR2 YENEEA. The CDR3 extends over 17 amino acids.

Only a few counts were recorded for this clone. The V call is TRBV10-3, the J call TRBJ2-7; 11 bases are shared with TRBD1. Germline assignment: CDR1 ENHRY and CDR2 SYGVKD. There are 19 residues in the CDR3. Germline trimming cut 0 bases from V and 2 bases from J; bases unmatched to any gene: 12. The CDR3 protein is CAISESYEGQGAGTYEQYF. The CDR3 region has the DNA TGTGCCATCAGTGAGTCTTATGAAGGACAGGGGGCTGGGACCTACGAGCAGTACTTC.

This clone was recorded a few times. The chain is built from TRBV30 and TRBJ1-6; TRBD1 matches at 8 bases. J lost 10 bases, V lost 4 bases, and 6 bases had no gene match. CDR3 length: 13 residues. Germline V gene data show CDR1 as GTSNPN and CDR2 as SVGIG (reference sequence). Here the CDR3 DNA reads TGTGCCTGGACTACGACAGGGGCCTCACCCCTCCACTTT. Its translation is CAWTTTGASPLHF.

The chain recombines TRBV10-3 with TRBJ1-2, with 7 positions matching TRBD1. The CDR3 spans 13 residues. Germline CDR1 ENHRY, CDR2 SYGVKD. After removal of 10 bases from V and 4 bases from J, the junction contained 9 bases not matched to a gene. In DNA form, the CDR3 reads TGTGCCAGCGGTCAACAGGGGAGCTATGGCTACACCTTC. Its protein is CASGQQGSYGYTF.

The chain couples TRBV29-1 to TRBJ2-5, with a possible D match to TRBD2 (5 bases). Trimming pared 3 bases from V and 5 bases from J, leaving 10 bases between. The CDR3 length is 12 residues. CDR1 is SQVTM, CDR2 ANQGSEA, per germline. The CDR3 sequence is CSVDEGSETQYF. The CDR3 coding sequence is TGCAGCGTTGACGAGGGTTCGGAGACCCAGTACTTC.

Concerning this clone itself: Additional DNA sequences in this sample encode the identical CDR3. V gene TRBV6-1 combines with J gene TRBJ1-1; possibly TRBD1 for D (6 bases). The CDR3 runs 15 residues. The V and J ends lost 3 bases and 1 base respectively, with 12 bases between them. The germline V gene encodes CDR1 MNHNS and CDR2 SASEGT. Here the CDR3 DNA reads TGTGCCAGCAGTGACCCGGGGGGGGCGAACACTGAAGCTTTCTTT. This encodes CASSDPGGANTEAFF.

The V and J genes are TRBV18 and TRBJ2-6; 7 bases map to TRBD1. In germline, CDR1 is KGHSH, CDR2 LQKENI. The CDR3 length is 17 residues. Trimming at V came to 6 bases and at J to 7 bases, leaving 15 bases not matched to a gene. The DNA for the CDR3 is TGTGCCAGCTCCCTTGACAGGGCTTTCTCTCGTGCCAACGTCCTGACTTTC. Amino acid sequence: CASSLDRAFSRANVLTF.

On this clone itself: In the same sample, other DNA sequences code for this CDR3. V usage is TRBV19 and J usage is TRBJ1-5; D unresolved. In germline, CDR1 is LNHDA, CDR2 SQIVND (reference sequence). The CDR3 length is 14 residues. The V end was cut by 2 bases, the J end by 4 bases, with 9 bases between. The CDR3 nucleotides read TGTGCCAGTAGTATAACGGGAGGAAATCAGCCCCAGCATTTT. This translates into CASSITGGNQPQHF.

The chain couples TRBV18 to TRBJ1-6; no clear D. This CDR3 is 13 amino acids long. The V end lost 0 bases, the J end lost 10 bases, and 7 bases lay between the germline ends. CDR1 and CDR2 from the germline V gene are KGHSH and LQKENI. The CDR3 DNA is TGTGCCAGCTCACCACCGAACCGGTCACCCCTCCACTTT. Protein product: CASSPPNRSPLHF.

This clone came up a few times. This chain connects TRBV4-1 to TRBJ1-5; 11 bases fit TRBD1. V was pared by 4 bases and J by 1 base, with 9 bases of the junction left unmatched. This CDR3 has 18 residues. Per the germline V gene, CDR1 is MGHRA and CDR2 is YSYEKL. CDR3 DNA sequence: TGCGCCAGCAGCCCCTCGGGACAGGGGGGAGTAAGCAATCAGCCCCAGCATTTT. Residues: CASSPSGQGGVSNQPQHF.

This rearrangement joins TRBV27 to TRBJ1-6, with D maybe TRBD1 (6 bases). This CDR3 contains 14 residues. Germline V gives CDR1 MNHEY, CDR2 SMNVEV (reference sequence). Trimming removed 3 bases at V and 7 bases at J, with 10 bases between. CDR3 amino acids: CASSFVDSNSPLHF. The CDR3 DNA reads as TGTGCCAGCAGTTTTGTGGACAGCAATTCACCCCTCCACTTT.

The chain employs TRBV7-2 and TRBJ1-2, with 9 nucleotides matching TRBD1. The CDR3 runs to 15 residues. V was clipped by 3 bases and J by 5 bases; unmatched bases: 7. Looked up from germline, CDR1 is SGHTA and CDR2 is FQGNSA. The CDR3 loop is CASSFLGQGVYGYTF. CDR3 nucleotide sequence: TGTGCCAGCAGCTTCCTGGGACAGGGAGTATATGGCTACACCTTC.

The sample holds one count of this clone. The gene calls are TRBV30 and TRBJ2-1; 11 bases agree with TRBD2. Germline values: CDR1 GTSNPN, CDR2 SVGIG (reference sequence). The CDR3 is 14 amino acids. The V gene end was trimmed by 2 bases and the J gene end by 6 bases; junction bases not matched to a gene: 3. This CDR3 is CAWSRLAGFNEQFF. The CDR3 nucleotides are TGTGCCTGGAGTAGACTAGCGGGATTCAATGAGCAGTTCTTC.

The V call is TRBV5-1, the J call TRBJ1-4; the match to TRBD1 covers 8 bases. The trim removed 0 bases at V and 8 bases at J, leaving 3 bases unmatched. The CDR3 length is 14 residues. The V gene's germline CDR1 is SGHRS and CDR2 YFSETQ. CDR3: CASSLGRGLEKLFF. CDR3 DNA: TGCGCCAGCAGCTTGGGCAGGGGGCTAGAAAAACTGTTTTTT.

The chain links TRBV2 to TRBJ1-2; 8 bases align to TRBD1. The J segment lost 8 bases and the V segment lost 6 bases, leaving 17 bases of the junction unmatched. The CDR3 spans 16 residues. The germline V gene has CDR1 SNHLY and CDR2 FYNNEI. CDR3 in amino acids: CASRRGITGGVGGYTF. CDR3 coding DNA: TGTGCCAGCAGGAGGGGGATCACAGGGGGAGTAGGAGGCTACACCTTC.

The gene calls are TRBV15 and TRBJ1-2; D unresolved. The ends were cut back, 1 base at V and 4 bases at J, with 13 bases in the middle. CDR3 length: 15 amino acids. Germline V lookup: CDR1 LNHNV, CDR2 YYDKDF (reference sequence). CDR3 coding DNA: TGTGCCACCAGCAGAGTGAGGGCAGGCACCTATGGCTACACCTTC. Protein: CATSRVRAGTYGYTF.

This clone was seen only a few times. The chain combines TRBV14 with TRBJ2-7; 13 bases line up with TRBD2. Germline CDR1 and CDR2: SGHDN and FVKESK. V dropped 4 bases and J dropped 6; count of bases not matched to a gene: 6. The CDR3 contains 15 residues. CDR3 DNA: TGTGCCAGCAGCCCCGGACTAGCGGGAGTCGCCGAGCAGTACTTC. Residues: CASSPGLAGVAEQYF.

V and J are TRBV6-5 and TRBJ2-5; 8 positions agree with TRBD2. The CDR3 has 14 amino acids. Germline assignment: CDR1 MNHEY and CDR2 SVGAGI. V shed 8 bases, J shed 7 bases, and the junction held 12 bases outside the gene matches. The CDR3 DNA follows: TGTGCCAGCGGGACGGGAGGGTCAACGATGACCCAGTACTTC. It codes for CASGTGGSTMTQYF.